This TCR beta chain was obtained from a study of cytomegalovirus exposure and HLA in healthy donors. About the research overall: Earlier sequencing of approximately 200 million T cells yielded fewer than 140 million unique TCR beta sequences. Study results and limitations: An Asian-associated ancestry cluster reportedly showed fewer N-insertions than the roughly 700-donor mean in a later analysis. Within a later analysis, the majority of CMV-associated TCR beta chains appeared HLA-restricted.

PCR primers comprised 60 Vbeta and 13 Jbeta primers. Sequencing used immunoSEQ multiplex PCR; TCRdb keeps in-frame clones, though not all of them. The sample has roughly 150,000 clones, roughly 79% seen once. Regarding donors, all were healthy bone marrow donors. As regards this clone: The antigen remains unidentified.

Input material: PBMCs. This TCR was sampled from a male donor in good health and CMV-seronegative.

The CDR3 protein is CASSLAGGTDTQYF. Written as DNA, the CDR3 is TGTGCCAGCAGCTTAGCCGGGGGTACAGATACGCAGTATTTT. V and J are TRBV7-9 and TRBJ2-3; D might be TRBD2 (6 bases). The germline V gene encodes CDR1 SEHNR and CDR2 FQNEAQ (reference sequence). CDR3 length: 14 amino acids. Trimming took off 0 bases at V and 3 bases at J, with 7 bases between the two ends.